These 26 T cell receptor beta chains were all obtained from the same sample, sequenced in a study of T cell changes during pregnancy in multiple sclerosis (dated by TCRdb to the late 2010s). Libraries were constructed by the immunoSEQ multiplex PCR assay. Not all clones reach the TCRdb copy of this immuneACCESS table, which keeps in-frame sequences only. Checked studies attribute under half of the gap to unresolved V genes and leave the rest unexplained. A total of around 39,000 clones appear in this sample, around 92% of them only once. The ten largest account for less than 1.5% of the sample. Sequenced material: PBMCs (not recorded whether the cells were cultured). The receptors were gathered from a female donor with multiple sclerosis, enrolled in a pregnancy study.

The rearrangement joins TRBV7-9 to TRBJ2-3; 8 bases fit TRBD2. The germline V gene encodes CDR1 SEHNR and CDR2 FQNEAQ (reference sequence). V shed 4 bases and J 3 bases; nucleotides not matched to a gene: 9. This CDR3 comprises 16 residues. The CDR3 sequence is CASSSPRGGLTDTQYF. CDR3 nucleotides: TGTGCCAGCAGCTCACCCCGGGGGGGACTTACAGATACGCAGTATTTT.

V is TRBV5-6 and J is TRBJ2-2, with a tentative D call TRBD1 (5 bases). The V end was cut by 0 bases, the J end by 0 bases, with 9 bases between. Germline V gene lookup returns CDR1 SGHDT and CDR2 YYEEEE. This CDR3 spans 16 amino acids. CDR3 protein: CASSLEWTTNTGELFF. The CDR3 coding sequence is TGTGCCAGCAGCTTGGAGTGGACAACGAACACCGGGGAGCTGTTTTTT.

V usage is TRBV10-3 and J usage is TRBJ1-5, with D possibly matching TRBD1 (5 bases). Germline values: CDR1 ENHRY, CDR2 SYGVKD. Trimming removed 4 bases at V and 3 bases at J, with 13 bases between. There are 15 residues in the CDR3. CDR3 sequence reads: CAISAGGKDNQPQHF. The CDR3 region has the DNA TGTGCCATCAGTGCGGGGGGAAAGGACAATCAGCCCCAGCATTTT.

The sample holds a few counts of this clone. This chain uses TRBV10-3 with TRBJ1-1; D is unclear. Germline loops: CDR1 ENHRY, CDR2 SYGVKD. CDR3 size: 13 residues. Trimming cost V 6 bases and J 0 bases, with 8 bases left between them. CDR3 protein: CAIRSHMNTEAFF. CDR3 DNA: TGTGCCATCAGGAGCCATATGAACACTGAAGCTTTCTTT.

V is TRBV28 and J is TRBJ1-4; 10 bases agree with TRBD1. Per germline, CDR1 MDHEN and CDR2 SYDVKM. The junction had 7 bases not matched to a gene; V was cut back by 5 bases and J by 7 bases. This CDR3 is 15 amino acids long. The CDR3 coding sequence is TGTGCCAGCAGTCGCGGGGGACAGGGGCGTGAAAAACTGTTTTTT. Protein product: CASSRGGQGREKLFF.

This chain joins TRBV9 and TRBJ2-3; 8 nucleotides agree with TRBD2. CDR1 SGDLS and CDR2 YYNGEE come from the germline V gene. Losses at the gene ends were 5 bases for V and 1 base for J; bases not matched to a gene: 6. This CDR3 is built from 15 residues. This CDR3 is CASRATSGGTDTQYF. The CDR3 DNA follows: TGTGCCAGCAGAGCTACTAGCGGTGGCACAGATACGCAGTATTTT. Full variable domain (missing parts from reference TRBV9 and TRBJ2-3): DSGVTQTPKHLITATGQRVTLRCSPRSGDLSVYWYQQSLDQGLQFLIQYYNGEERAKGNILERFSAQQFPDLHSELNLSSLELGDSALYFCASRATSGGTDTQYFGPGTRLTVL.

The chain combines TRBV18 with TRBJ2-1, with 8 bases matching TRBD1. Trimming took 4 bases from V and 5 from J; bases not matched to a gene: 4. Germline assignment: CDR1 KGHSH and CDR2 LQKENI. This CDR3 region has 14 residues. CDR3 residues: CASSRADRDNEQFF. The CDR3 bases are TGTGCCAGCTCACGTGCGGACAGGGACAATGAGCAGTTCTTC.

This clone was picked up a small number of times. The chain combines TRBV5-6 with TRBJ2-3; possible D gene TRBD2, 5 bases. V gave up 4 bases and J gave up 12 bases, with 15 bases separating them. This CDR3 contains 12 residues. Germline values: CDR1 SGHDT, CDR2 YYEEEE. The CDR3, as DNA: TGTGCCAGCAGCATGGCCTCCCCGGGACAGTATTTT. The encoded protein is CASSMASPGQYF.

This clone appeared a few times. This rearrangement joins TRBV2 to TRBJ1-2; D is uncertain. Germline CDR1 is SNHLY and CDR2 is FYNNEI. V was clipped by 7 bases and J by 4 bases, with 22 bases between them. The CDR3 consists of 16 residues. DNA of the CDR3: TGTGCCAGCAAATCGGACGCAGAGTCCTACCTCTATGGCTACACCTTC. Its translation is CASKSDAESYLYGYTF.

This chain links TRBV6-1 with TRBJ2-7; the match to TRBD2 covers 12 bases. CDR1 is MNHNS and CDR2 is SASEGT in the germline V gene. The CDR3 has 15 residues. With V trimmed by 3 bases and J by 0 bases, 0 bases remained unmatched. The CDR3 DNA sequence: TGTGCCAGCAGTGAGGGACTAGCGGGCTCCTACGAGCAGTACTTC. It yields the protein CASSEGLAGSYEQYF.

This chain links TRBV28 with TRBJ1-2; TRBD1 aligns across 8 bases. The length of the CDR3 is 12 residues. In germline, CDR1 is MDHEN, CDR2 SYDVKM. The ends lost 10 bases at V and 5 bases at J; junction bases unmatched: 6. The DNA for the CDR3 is TGTGCCATAAGACAGGGGAGTTATGGCTACACCTTC. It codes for CAIRQGSYGYTF.

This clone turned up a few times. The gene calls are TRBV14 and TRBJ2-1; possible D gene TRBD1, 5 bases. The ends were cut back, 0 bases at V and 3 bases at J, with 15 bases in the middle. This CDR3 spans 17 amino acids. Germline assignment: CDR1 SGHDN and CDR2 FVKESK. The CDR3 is CASSQEMPQGFYNEQFF. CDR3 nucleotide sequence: TGTGCCAGCAGCCAAGAGATGCCTCAGGGATTCTACAATGAGCAGTTCTTC.

DNA for the CDR3: TGCGCCAGCAGCTTGCCCCTCGGGGGGGGCACAGATACGCAGTATTTT. Protein: CASSLPLGGGTDTQYF. The chain links TRBV5-1 to TRBJ2-3; TRBD2 matches 8 bases. The CDR3 has 16 amino acids. CDR1 and CDR2 (germline): SGHRS, YFSETQ. After removal of 1 base from V and 1 base from J, the junction contained 5 bases not matched to a gene.

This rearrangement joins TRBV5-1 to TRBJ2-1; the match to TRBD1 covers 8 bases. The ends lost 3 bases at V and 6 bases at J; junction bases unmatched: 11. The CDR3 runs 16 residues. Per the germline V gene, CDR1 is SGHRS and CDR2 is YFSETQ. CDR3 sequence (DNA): TGCGCCAGCAGCTCCTCTGGACAGGGACTCCGCAATGAGCAGTTCTTC. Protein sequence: CASSSSGQGLRNEQFF.

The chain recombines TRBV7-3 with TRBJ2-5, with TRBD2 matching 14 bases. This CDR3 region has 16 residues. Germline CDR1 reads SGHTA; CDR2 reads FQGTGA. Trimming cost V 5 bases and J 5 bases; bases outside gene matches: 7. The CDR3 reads CASSPRGLAGDETQYF. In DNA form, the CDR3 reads TGTGCCAGCAGCCCGCGGGGACTAGCGGGAGATGAGACCCAGTACTTC.

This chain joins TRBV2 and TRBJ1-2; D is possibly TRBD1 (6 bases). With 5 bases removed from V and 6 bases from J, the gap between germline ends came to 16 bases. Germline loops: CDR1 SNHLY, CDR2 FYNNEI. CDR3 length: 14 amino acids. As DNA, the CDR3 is TGTGCCAGCAGTAGAGGGGGGACGGCCGATGGCTACACCTTC. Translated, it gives CASSRGGTADGYTF. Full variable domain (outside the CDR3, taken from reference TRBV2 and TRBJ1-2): EPEVTQTPSHQVTQMGQEVILRCVPISNHLYFYWYRQILGQKVEFLVSFYNNEISEKSEIFDDQFSVERPDGSNFTLKIRSTKLEDSAMYFCASSRGGTADGYTFGSGTRLTVV.

The CDR3 DNA reads TGCGCCAGCACCTCATGTCGGGACAGGATATACGAGCAGTACTTC. As protein: CASTSCRDRIYEQYF. The chain is built from TRBV23-1 and TRBJ2-7; 8 bases are a match to TRBD1. TRBV23-1 is sorted into the ORF group, with uncertain function. V lost 7 bases to trimming and J lost 4 bases; unmatched junction nucleotides: 12. The CDR3 has 15 residues.

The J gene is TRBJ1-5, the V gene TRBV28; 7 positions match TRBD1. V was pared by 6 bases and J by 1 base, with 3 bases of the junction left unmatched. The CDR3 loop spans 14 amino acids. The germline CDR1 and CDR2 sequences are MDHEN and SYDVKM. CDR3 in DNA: TGTGCCAGCAGATCACAGGGGAGCAATCAGCCCCAGCATTTT. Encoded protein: CASRSQGSNQPQHF.

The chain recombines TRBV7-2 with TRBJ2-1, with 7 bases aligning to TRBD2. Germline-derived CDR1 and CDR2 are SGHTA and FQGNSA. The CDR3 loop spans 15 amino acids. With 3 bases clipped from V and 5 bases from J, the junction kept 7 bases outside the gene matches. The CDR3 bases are TGTGCCAGCAGCTTGACGGGACTACGGAACAATGAGCAGTTCTTC. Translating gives CASSLTGLRNNEQFF.

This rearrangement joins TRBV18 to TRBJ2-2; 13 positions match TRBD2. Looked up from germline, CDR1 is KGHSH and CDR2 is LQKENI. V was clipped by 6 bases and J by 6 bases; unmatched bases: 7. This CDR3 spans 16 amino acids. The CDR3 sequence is CASSHGLAGAAGELFF. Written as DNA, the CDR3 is TGTGCCAGCTCTCACGGACTAGCGGGAGCCGCCGGGGAGCTGTTTTTT.

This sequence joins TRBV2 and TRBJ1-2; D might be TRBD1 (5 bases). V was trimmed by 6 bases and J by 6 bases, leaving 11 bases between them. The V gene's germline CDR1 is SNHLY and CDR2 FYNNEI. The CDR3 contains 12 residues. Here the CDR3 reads CASSLTADGYTF. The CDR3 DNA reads TGTGCCAGCAGCTTGACAGCTGATGGCTACACCTTC.

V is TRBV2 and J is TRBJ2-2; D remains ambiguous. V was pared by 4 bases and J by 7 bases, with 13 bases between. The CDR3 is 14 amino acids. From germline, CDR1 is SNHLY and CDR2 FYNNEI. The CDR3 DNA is TGTGCCAGCAGTGTCGGGCAGGCCGGCGGGGAGCTGTTTTTT. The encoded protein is CASSVGQAGGELFF.

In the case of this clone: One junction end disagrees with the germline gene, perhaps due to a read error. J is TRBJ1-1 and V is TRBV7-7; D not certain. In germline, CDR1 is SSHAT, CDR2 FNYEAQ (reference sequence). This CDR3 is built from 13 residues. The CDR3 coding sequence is TGTGCTAGCAGCTTAGATAGTGACACTGAAGCTTTCTTT. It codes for CASSLDSDTEAFF.

The CDR3 DNA sequence: TGTGCCAGCAGTTACTTTTCGAGTATTACCTACGAGCAGTACTTC. Amino acids: CASSYFSSITYEQYF. This chain uses TRBV6-6 with TRBJ2-7; no reliable D call. CDR3 length: 15 residues. Per the germline V gene, CDR1 is MNHNY and CDR2 is SVGAGI (reference sequence). The ends were cut back, 1 base at V and 2 bases at J, with 12 bases in the middle.

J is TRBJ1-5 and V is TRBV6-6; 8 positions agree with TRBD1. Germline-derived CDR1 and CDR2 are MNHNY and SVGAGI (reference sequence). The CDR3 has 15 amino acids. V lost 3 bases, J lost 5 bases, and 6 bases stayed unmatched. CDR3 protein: CASSYIRGLDQPQHF. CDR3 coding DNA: TGTGCCAGCAGTTATATCAGGGGGCTTGATCAGCCCCAGCATTTT.

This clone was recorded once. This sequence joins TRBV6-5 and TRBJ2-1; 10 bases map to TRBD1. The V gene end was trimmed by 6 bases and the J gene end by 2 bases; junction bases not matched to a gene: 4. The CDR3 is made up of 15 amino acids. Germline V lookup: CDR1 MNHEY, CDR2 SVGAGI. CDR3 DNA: TGTGCCAGCAGCCTTGGGACAGGGGCCTACAATGAGCAGTTCTTC. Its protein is CASSLGTGAYNEQFF.